This T cell receptor beta chain was retrieved from a study of beta chain features in type 1 diabetes. The study reverse transcribed the entire isolated RNA, so it sequenced expressed TCRB transcripts. Produced via immunoSEQ multiplex PCR; TCRdb's table is partial and in-frame only. The sample has over 150,000 clones; roughly an eighth are singletons. Based on CD45RO/CCR7/CD25/CD127/CD95/CD27, CD4+ regulatory, stem cell-like memory, naive and central memory cells were sorted. Sort purity for all populations was recorded as exceeding 98%. The clonotype originates from a woman younger than 35 in good health. The sample comprised central memory CD4+ T cells from blood.

This CDR3 is CAWSLGGTNEKLFF. The CDR3 DNA is TGTGCCTGGAGTTTAGGGGGAACTAATGAAAAACTGTTTTTT. J is TRBJ1-4 and V is TRBV30, with D perhaps matching TRBD1 (6 bases). Per the germline V gene, CDR1 is GTSNPN and CDR2 is SVGIG (reference sequence). This CDR3 comprises 14 residues. Trimming took 2 bases from V and 1 from J, leaving 8 bases between them.